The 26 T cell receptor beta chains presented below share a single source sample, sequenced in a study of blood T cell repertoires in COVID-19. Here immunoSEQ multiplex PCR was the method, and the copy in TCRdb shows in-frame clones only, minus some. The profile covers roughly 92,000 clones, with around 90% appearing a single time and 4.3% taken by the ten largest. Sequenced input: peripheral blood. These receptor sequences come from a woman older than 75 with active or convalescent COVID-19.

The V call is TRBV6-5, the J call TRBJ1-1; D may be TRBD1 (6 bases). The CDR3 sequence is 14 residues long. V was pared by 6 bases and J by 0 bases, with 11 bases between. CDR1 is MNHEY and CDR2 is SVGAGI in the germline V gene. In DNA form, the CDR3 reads TGTGCCAGCAGCGCCCAGGGGATGAACACTGAAGCTTTCTTT. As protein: CASSAQGMNTEAFF.

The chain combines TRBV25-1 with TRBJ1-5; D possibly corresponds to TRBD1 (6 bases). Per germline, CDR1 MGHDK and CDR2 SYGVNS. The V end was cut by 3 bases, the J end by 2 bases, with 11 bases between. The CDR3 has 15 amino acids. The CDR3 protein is CASSDPAGGNQPQHF. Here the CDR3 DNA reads TGTGCCAGCAGTGACCCGGCAGGGGGCAATCAGCCCCAGCATTTT.

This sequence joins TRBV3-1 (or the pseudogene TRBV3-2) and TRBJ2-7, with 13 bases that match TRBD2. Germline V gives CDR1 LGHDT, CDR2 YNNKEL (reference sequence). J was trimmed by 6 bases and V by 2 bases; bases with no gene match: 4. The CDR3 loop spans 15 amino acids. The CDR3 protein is CASSQTGTSGVEQYF. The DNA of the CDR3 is TGTGCCAGCAGCCAAACCGGGACTAGCGGGGTCGAGCAGTACTTC.

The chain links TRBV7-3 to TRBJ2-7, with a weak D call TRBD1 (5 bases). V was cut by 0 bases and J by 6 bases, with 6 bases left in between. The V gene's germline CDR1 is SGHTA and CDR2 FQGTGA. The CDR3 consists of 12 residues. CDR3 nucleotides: TGTGCCAGCAGCTTAACAGGGGTCGAGCAGTACTTC. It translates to CASSLTGVEQYF.

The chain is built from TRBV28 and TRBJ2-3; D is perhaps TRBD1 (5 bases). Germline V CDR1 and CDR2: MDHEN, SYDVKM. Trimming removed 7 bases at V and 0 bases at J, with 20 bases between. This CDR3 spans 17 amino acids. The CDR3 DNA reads TGTGCCAGCACTACAACAAGGGGTTCCGCTAGCACAGATACGCAGTATTTT. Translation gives CASTTTRGSASTDTQYF. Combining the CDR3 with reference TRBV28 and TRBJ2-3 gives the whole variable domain DVKVTQSSRYLVKRTGEKVFLECVQDMDHENMFWYRQDPGLGLRLIYFSYDVKMKEKGDIPEGYSVSREKKERFSLILESASTNQTSMYLCASTTTRGSASTDTQYFGPGTRLTVL.

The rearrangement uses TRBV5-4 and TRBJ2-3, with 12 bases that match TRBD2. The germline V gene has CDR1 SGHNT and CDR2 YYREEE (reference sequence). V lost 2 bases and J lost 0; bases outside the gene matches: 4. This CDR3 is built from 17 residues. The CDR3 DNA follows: TGTGCCAGCAGCTTTACTAGCGGGAGGTTTAGCACAGATACGCAGTATTTT. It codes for CASSFTSGRFSTDTQYF. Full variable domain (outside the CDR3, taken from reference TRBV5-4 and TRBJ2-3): ETGVTQSPTHLIKTRGQQVTLRCSSQSGHNTVSWYQQALGQGPQFIFQYYREEENGRGNFPPRFSGLQFPNYSSELNVNALELDDSALYLCASSFTSGRFSTDTQYFGPGTRLTVL.

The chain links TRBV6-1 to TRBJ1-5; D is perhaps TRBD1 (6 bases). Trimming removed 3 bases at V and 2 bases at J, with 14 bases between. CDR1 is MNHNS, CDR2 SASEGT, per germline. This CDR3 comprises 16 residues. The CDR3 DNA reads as TGTGCCAGCAGTGAGCCACAGGGCACGCGCAATCAGCCCCAGCATTTT. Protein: CASSEPQGTRNQPQHF.

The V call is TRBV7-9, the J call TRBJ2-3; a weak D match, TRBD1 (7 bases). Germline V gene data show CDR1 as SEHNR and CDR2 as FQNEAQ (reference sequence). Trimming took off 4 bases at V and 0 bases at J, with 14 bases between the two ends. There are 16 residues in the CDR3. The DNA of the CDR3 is TGTGCCAGCAGCTCACAGGGGACTTCTAGCACAGATACGCAGTATTTT. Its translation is CASSSQGTSSTDTQYF.

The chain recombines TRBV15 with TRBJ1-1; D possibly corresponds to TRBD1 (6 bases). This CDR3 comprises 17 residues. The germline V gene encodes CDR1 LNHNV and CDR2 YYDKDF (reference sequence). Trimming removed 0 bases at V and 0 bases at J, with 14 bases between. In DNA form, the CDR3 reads TGTGCCACCAGCAGAGAGGGGGGGGCCGGATTGAACACTGAAGCTTTCTTT. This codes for CATSREGGAGLNTEAFF.

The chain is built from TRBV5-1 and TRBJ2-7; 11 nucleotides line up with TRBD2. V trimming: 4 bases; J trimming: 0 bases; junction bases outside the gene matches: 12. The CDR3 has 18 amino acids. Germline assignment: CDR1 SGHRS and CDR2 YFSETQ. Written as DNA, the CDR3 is TGCGCCAGCAGCCGCTCACCTAGCGGGAGGTCTGGCTCCTACGAGCAGTACTTC. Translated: CASSRSPSGRSGSYEQYF.

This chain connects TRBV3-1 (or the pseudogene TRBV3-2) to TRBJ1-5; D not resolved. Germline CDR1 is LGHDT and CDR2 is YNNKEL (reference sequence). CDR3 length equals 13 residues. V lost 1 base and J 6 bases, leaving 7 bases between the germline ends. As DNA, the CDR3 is TGTGCCAGCAGCCAAGGTGAGGGTCAGCCCCAGCATTTT. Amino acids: CASSQGEGQPQHF.

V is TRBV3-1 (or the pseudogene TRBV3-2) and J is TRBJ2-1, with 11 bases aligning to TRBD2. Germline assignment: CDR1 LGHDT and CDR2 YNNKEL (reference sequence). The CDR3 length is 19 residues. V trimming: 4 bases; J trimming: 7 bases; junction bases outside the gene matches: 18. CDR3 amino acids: CASSRCLTSGSRVRNEQFF. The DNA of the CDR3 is TGTGCCAGCAGCCGTTGCCTAACTAGCGGGAGTAGGGTGAGGAATGAGCAGTTCTTC.

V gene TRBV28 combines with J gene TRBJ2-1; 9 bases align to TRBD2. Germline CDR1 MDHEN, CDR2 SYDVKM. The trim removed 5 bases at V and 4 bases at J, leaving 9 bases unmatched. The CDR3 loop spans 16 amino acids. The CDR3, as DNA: TGTGCCAGCAGTGTACCGGGACTAGCCGATTACAATGAGCAGTTCTTC. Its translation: CASSVPGLADYNEQFF.

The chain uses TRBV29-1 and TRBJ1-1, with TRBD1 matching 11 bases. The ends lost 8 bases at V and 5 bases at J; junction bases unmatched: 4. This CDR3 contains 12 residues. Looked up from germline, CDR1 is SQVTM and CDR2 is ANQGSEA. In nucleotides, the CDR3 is TGCAGCTATGGGACAGGGGGAACTGAAGCTTTCTTT. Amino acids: CSYGTGGTEAFF.

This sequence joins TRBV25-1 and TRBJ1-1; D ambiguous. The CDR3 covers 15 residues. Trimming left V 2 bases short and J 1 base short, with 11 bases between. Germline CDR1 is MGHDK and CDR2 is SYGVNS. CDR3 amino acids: CASSEIGSENTEAFF. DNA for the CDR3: TGTGCCAGCAGTGAAATTGGGAGCGAGAACACTGAAGCTTTCTTT.

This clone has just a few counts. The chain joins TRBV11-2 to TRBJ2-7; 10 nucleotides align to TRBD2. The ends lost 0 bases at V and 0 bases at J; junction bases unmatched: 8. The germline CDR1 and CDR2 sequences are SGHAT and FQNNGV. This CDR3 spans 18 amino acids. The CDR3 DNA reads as TGTGCCAGCAGCTTAGATCGTAGGGCTAGCGGGGGCTCCTACGAGCAGTACTTC. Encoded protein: CASSLDRRASGGSYEQYF.

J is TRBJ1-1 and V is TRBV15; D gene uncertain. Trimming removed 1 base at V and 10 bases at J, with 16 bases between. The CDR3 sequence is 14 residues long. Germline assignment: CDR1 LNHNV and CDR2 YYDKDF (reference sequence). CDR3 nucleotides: TGTGCCACCAGCAGAGGTGGAGGAGCCCGGTTAGCTTTCTTT. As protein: CATSRGGGARLAFF.

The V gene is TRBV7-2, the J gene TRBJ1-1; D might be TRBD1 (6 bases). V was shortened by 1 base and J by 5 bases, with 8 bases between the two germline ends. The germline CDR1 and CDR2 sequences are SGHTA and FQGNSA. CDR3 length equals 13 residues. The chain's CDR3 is CASSLDQGTEAFF. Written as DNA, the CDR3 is TGTGCCAGCAGCTTAGATCAGGGGACTGAAGCTTTCTTT.

The chain's CDR3 is CAWTDEAEAFF. The CDR3 DNA is TGTGCCTGGACAGATGAGGCTGAAGCTTTCTTT. The V gene is TRBV30, the J gene TRBJ1-1; no firm D call. Per the germline V gene, CDR1 is GTSNPN and CDR2 is SVGIG (reference sequence). V was cut by 4 bases and J by 6 bases, with 9 bases left in between. CDR3 length: 11 residues.

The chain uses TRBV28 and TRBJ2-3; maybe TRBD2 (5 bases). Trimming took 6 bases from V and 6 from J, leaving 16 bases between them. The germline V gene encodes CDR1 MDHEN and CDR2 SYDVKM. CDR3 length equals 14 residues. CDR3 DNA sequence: TGTGCCAGCAGGCGGAGCGGCCGAGGCGATACGCAGTATTTT. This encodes CASRRSGRGDTQYF.

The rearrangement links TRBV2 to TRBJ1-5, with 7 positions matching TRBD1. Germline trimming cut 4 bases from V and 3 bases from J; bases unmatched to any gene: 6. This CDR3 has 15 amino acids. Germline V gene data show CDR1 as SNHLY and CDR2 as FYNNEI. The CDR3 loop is CASSATGPFNQPQHF. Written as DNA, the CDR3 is TGTGCCAGCAGTGCGACAGGGCCGTTCAATCAGCCCCAGCATTTT.

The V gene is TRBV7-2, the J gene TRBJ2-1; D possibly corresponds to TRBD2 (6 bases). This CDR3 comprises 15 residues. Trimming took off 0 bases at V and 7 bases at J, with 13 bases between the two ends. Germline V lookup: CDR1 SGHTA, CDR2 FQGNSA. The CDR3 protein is CASSLATSLMNEQFF. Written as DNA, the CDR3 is TGTGCCAGCAGCTTAGCGACTAGTTTGATGAATGAGCAGTTCTTC.

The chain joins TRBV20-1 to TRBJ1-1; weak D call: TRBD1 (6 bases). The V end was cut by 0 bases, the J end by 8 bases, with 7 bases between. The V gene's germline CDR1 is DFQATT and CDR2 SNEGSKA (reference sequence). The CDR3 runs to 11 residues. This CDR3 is CSARETGEAFF. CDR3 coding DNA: TGCAGTGCTAGAGAAACAGGGGAAGCTTTCTTT.

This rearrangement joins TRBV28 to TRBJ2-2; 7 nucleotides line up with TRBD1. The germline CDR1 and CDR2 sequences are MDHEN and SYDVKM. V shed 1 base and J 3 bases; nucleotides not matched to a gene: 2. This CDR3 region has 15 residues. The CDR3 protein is CASSLLGQDTGELFF. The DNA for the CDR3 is TGTGCCAGCAGTTTATTAGGACAGGACACCGGGGAGCTGTTTTTT.

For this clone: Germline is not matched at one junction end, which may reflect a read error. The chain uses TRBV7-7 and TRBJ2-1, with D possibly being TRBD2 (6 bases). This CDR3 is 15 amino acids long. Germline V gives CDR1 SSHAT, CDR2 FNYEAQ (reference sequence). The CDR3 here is CASSFSGGVTNEQFF. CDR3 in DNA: TGTGCTAGCAGCTTCAGCGGAGGGGTGACGAATGAGCAGTTCTTC.

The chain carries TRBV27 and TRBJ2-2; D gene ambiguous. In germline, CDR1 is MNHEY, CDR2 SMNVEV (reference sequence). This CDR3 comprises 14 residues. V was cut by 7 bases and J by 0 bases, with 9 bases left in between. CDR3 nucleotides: TGTGCCAGCAAAAATGGAGCGAACACCGGGGAGCTGTTTTTT. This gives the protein CASKNGANTGELFF.